The clone carrying this T cell receptor (beta chain) was recorded a few times. TCRbeta library preparation incorporated unique molecular identifiers. Each CDR3 protein gets one entry after TCRdb re-called the PCR reads with MiXCR. The data hold around 380,000 distinct CDR3 sequences, with roughly 10% observed a single time. This specimen belongs to a study of T-cell reconstitution after alpha-beta-depleted transplantation in children. The V and J ends lost 5 bases and 3 bases respectively, with 13 bases between them. This CDR3 region has 14 residues. The germline CDR1 and CDR2 sequences are SGHVS and FQNEAQ.

The material sequenced was PBMCs from the stem cell graft donor, taken from the stem cell graft. The TCR was taken from a human donor who donated a stem cell graft to a child with acute myeloid leukemia. The chain has TRBV7-8 and TRBJ1-2, with a possible D match to TRBD1 (6 bases). The CDR3 here is CASSKGGSDYGYTF. In DNA form, the CDR3 reads TGTGCCAGCAGCAAGGGGGGTTCGGACTATGGCTACACCTTC.